This TCR beta chain was sequenced during a study of cytomegalovirus exposure and HLA in healthy donors. Regarding the study as a whole: V- and J-gene trimming of TCR beta was linked (in a later analysis) to a missense DCLRE1C variant. Accounts indicate the classifier identified cytomegalovirus status with strong specificity and sensitivity. In an earlier analysis, productive rearrangement rates for most beta V segments clustered near 87% or 30%.

Use of 60 Vbeta and 13 Jbeta primers characterized the PCR. Original handling: Later, some 75 million unique TCR beta chains were counted in an analysis, and roughly 11 million of them were shared. Produced via immunoSEQ multiplex PCR; TCRdb's table is partial and in-frame only. That table furnishes V, J and clone size, whereas the DNA furnished D and trimming. The repertoire table contains around 150,000 clones. The V gene end was trimmed by 4 bases and the J gene end by 4 bases; junction bases not matched to a gene: 7. There are 16 residues in the CDR3. Germline loops: CDR1 SGHRS, CDR2 YFSETQ. As to this clone: Its antigen is currently unknown.

The chain carries TRBV5-1 and TRBJ2-2; 10 nucleotides align to TRBD1. The receptor comes from a man aged 40-50 years in good health and CMV-seronegative. Input material: PBMCs. CDR3 DNA: TGCGCCAGCAGCGTGACCGGGACAGGGGCCACCGGGGAGCTGTTTTTT. This codes for CASSVTGTGATGELFF. The full variable domain, in which reference TRBV5-1 and TRBJ2-2 provide the parts outside the CDR3, is KAGVTQTPRYLIKTRGQQVTLSCSPISGHRSVSWYQQTPGQGLQFLFEYFSETQRNKGNFPGRFSGRQFSNSRSEMNVSTLELGDSALYLCASSVTGTGATGELFFGEGSRLTVL.